This entry describes one T cell receptor (beta chain). The antigen is unknown. The record originates from a study of cytomegalovirus exposure and HLA in healthy donors. Sequencing was performed with immunoSEQ multiplex PCR; in TCRdb, only in-frame clones are kept and a portion is missing. The sample has 150,000 to 200,000 clones, about 82% seen once. Study-wide findings and caveats: Specificity for CMV antigens was confirmed in vitro for three of the CMV-associated chains.

Specimen: PBMCs. This receptor was taken from a woman aged 18-29 years in good health and CMV-seronegative.

The CDR3 loop is CASSDLRAAGINQPQHF. In DNA, the CDR3 is TGCGCCAGCAGTGACCTCCGGGCCGCCGGGATTAATCAGCCCCAGCATTTT. The rearrangement joins TRBV10-2 to TRBJ1-5; D uncertain. In germline, CDR1 is WSHSY, CDR2 SAAADI. Trimming removed 3 bases at V and 4 bases at J, with 19 bases between. This CDR3 has 17 amino acids.